This T cell receptor (beta chain) was recovered during a study of cytomegalovirus exposure and HLA in healthy donors. A multiplex PCR was run with 60 Vbeta primers and 13 Jbeta primers. Profiled with immunoSEQ multiplex PCR; TCRdb holds only in-frame clones, not every one. The sample consists of around 97,000 clones, roughly 66% of them appearing once. Comments on this clone: Antigen unknown.

General study points: With later analysis, a missense DCLRE1C variant became linked to TCR beta V- and J-gene trimming. Relative to equally common others, HLA-associated TCR beta chains showed greater clonal expansion in a later analysis.

Sequenced: PBMCs. The receptor's source is a woman between 50 and 59 years old in good health and CMV-seronegative.

The CDR3 spells CASSLDLGQGVNGYTF. The CDR3 DNA is TGTGCCAGCAGCTTGGATTTGGGACAGGGGGTGAATGGCTACACCTTC. This chain connects TRBV7-9 to TRBJ1-2, with 11 bases aligning to TRBD1. The CDR3 length is 16 residues. Unmatched junction bases numbered 9, after V lost 3 bases and J lost 6 bases. Germline lookup yields CDR1 SEHNR and CDR2 FQNEAQ (reference sequence).